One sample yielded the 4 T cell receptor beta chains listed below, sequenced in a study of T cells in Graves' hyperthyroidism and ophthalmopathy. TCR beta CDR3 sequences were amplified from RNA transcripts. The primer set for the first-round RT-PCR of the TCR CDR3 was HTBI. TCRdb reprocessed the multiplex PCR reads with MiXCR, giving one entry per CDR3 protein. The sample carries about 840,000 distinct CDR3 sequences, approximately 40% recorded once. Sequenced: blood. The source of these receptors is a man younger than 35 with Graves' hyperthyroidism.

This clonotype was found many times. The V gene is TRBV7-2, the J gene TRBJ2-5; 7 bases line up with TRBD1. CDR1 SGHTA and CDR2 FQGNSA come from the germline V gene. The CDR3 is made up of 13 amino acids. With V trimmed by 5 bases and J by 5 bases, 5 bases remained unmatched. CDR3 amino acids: CASSPGTAETQYF. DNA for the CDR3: TGTGCCAGCAGCCCCGGGACAGCGGAGACCCAGTACTTC.

The CDR3 region is CSAPLLVGGELFF. The CDR3 region has the DNA TGCAGTGCCCCCCTCCTCGTGGGCGGGGAGCTGTTTTTT. J is TRBJ2-2 and V is TRBV20-1, with D uncertain. Trimming stripped 6 bases from V and 7 bases from J, with 15 bases between. CDR3 length: 13 residues. Germline V CDR1 and CDR2: DFQATT, SNEGSKA (reference sequence).

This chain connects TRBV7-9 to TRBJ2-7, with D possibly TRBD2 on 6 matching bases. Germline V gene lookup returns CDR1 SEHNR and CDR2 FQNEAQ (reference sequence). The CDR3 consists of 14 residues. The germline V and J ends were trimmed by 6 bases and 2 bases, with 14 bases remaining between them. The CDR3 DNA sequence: TGTGCCAGCAGTCGACTAGTTCTGCCCTACGAGCAGTACTTC. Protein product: CASSRLVLPYEQYF.

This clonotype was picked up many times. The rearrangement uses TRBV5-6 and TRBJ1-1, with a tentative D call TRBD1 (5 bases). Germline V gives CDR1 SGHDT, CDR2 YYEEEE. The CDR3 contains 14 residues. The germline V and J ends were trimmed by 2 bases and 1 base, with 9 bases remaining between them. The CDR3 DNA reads TGTGCCAGCAGCTTATCGGGGCCGAACACTGAAGCTTTCTTT. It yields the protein CASSLSGPNTEAFF.